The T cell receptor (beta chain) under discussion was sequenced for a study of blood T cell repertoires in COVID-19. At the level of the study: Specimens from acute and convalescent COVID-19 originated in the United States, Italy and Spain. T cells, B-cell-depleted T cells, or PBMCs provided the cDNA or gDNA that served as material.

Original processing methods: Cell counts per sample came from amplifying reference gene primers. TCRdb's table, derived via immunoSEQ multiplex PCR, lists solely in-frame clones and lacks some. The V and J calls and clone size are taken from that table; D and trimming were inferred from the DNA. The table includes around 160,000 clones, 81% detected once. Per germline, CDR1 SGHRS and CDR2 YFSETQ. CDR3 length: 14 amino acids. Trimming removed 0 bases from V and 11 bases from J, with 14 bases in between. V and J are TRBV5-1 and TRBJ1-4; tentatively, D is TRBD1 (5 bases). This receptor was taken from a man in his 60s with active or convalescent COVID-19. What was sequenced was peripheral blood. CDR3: CASSLGRVEQKLFF. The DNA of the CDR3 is TGCGCCAGCAGCTTGGGCAGGGTCGAGCAGAAACTGTTTTTT.